This TCR beta chain was found in a study of blood T cell repertoires in COVID-19. The repertoire was sequenced with immunoSEQ multiplex PCR; TCRdb's copy has only in-frame clones and lacks some. The repertoire holds about 270,000 clones, with about 91% as singletons. V lost 1 base, J lost 7 bases, and 11 bases lay in between. There are 14 residues in the CDR3. CDR1 is LGHDT, CDR2 YNNKEL, per germline (reference sequence). This clonotype was sampled from a man aged 40-50 years who had been exposed to COVID-19. The chain is built from TRBV3-1 (or the pseudogene TRBV3-2) and TRBJ1-5; maybe TRBD1 (6 bases). Sequenced sample: PBMCs or T cells enriched from blood (not recorded which). The DNA of the CDR3 is TGTGCCAGCAGCCAAGCCAGCAGGGGACAGCCCCAGCATTTT. It is translated as CASSQASRGQPQHF.